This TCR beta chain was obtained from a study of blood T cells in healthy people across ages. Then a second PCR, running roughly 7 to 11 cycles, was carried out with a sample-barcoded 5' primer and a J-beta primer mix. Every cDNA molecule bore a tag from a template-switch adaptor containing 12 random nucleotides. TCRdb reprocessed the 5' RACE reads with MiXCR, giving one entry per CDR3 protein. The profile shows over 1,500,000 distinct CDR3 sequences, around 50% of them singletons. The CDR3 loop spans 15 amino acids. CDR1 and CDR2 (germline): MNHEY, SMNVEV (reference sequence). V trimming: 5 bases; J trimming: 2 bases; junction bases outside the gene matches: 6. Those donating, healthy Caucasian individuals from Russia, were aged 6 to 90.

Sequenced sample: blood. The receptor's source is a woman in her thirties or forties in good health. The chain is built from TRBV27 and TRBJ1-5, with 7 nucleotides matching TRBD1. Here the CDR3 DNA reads TGTGCCAGCAGTCCGCACCAGGGGGGCAATCAGCCCCAGCATTTT. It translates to CASSPHQGGNQPQHF.